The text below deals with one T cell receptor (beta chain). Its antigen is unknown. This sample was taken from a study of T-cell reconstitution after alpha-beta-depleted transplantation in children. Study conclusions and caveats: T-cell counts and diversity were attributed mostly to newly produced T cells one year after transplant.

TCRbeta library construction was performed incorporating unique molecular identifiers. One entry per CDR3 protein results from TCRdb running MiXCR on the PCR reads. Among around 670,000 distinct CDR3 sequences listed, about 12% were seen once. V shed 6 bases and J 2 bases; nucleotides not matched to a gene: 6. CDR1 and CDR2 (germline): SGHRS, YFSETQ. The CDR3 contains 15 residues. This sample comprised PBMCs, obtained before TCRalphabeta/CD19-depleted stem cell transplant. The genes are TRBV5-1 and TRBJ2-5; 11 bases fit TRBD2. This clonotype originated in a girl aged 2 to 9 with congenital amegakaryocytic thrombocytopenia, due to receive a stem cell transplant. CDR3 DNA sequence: TGCGCCAGCAACCCTAGCGGGAGGCAGCAAGAGACCCAGTACTTC. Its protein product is CASNPSGRQQETQYF.